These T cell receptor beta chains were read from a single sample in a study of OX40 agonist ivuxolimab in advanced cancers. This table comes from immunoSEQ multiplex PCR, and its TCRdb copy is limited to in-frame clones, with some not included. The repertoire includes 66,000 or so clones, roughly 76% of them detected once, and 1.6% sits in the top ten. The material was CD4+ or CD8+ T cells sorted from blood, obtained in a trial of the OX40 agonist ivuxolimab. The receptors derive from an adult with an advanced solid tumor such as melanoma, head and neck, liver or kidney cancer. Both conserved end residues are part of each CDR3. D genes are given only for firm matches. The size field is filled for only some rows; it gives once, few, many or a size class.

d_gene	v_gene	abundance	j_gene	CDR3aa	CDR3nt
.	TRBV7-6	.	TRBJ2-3	CASSLESRGTQYF	TGTGCCAGCAGCTTAGAGTCGAGAGGTACGCAGTATTTT
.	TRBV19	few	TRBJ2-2	CASSGVNTGELFF	TGTGCCTCCAGTGGAGTGAACACCGGGGAGCTGTTTTTT
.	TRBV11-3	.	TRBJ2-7	CASSLLSEQYF	TGTGCCAGCAGCTTATTGTCCGAGCAATACTTC
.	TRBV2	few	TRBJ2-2	CASSGLALNTGELFF	TGTGCCAGCAGTGGCCTAGCCTTGAACACCGGGGAGCTGTTTTTT
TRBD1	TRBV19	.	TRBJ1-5	CATAGGTEPQHF	TGTGCCACGGCAGGGGGCACGGAGCCCCAGCATTTT
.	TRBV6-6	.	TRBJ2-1	CASSYPDRRSYNEQFF	TGTGCCAGCAGTTACCCCGACAGACGCTCCTACAATGAGCAGTTCTTC
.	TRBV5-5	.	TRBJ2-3	CASSPGGGGVSRDTQYF	TGTGCCAGCAGCCCCGGGGGAGGCGGGGTATCGAGGGATACGCAGTATTTT
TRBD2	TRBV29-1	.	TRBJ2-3	CSVEDREGFTDTQYF	TGCAGCGTTGAAGACAGGGAGGGTTTCACAGATACGCAGTATTTT
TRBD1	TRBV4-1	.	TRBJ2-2	CASSIQGARTGELFF	TGCGCCAGCAGCATACAGGGGGCCAGGACCGGGGAGCTGTTTTTT
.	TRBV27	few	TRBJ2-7	CASSLLGQRWDEQYF	TGTGCCAGCAGTTTATTGGGTCAGCGTTGGGACGAGCAGTACTTC
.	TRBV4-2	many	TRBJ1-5	CASSQDPGAPQHF	TGTGCCAGCAGCCAAGACCCGGGGGCGCCCCAGCATTTT
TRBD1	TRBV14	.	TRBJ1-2	CASSHRQGGAGYTF	TGTGCCAGCAGCCACCGACAGGGGGGAGCTGGCTACACCTTC
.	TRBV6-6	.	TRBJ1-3	CASSSMDSGNTIYF	TGTGCCAGCAGCTCGATGGACTCGGGAAACACCATATATTTT
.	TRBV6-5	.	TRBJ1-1	CASSYRESTEAFF	TGTGCCAGCAGTTATAGGGAGTCCACTGAAGCTTTCTTT
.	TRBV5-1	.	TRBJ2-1	CASSLGGGSSYNEQFF	TGCGCCAGCAGCTTGGGTGGGGGGAGCTCCTACAATGAGCAGTTCTTC
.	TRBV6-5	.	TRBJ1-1	CASSSQGMNTEAFF	TGTGCCAGCAGCTCACAGGGCATGAACACTGAAGCTTTCTTT
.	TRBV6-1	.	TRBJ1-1	CASSARQGGTEAFF	TGTGCCAGCAGTGCGAGGCAGGGCGGGACTGAAGCTTTCTTT
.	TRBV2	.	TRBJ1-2	CASTRTGYGYTF	TGTGCCAGCACGCGGACGGGCTATGGCTACACCTTC
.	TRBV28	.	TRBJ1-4	CASSRLWEKLFF	TGTGCCAGCAGCCGTCTGTGGGAAAAACTGTTTTTT
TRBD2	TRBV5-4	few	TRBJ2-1	CASTPSSGLSYNEQFF	TGTGCCAGCACCCCATCTAGCGGGCTCTCCTACAATGAGCAGTTCTTC
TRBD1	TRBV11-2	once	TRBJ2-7	CASSKGQVREQYF	TGTGCCAGCAGCAAGGGACAGGTTCGCGAGCAGTACTTC
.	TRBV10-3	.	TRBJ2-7	CAISESNSAYEQYF	TGTGCCATCAGTGAGTCGAACTCCGCCTACGAGCAGTACTTC
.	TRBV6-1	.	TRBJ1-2	CASSEVTGGYTF	TGTGCCAGCAGTGAGGTGACTGGGGGCTACACCTTC
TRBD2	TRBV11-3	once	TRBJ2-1	CASSSSGGHGSFDEQFF	TGTGCCAGCAGCTCCTCGGGGGGGCACGGCTCCTTTGATGAGCAGTTCTTC
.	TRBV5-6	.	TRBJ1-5	CASSPRRARPQHF	TGTGCCAGCAGCCCCCGCCGGGCCCGGCCCCAGCATTTT
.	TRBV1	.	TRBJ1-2	CTSSPGAGTGIVSYGYTF	TGCACCAGCAGCCCTGGGGCGGGGACAGGGATAGTTTCCTATGGCTACACCTTC
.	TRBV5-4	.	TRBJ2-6	CASSQSSGANVLTF	TGTGCCAGCAGTCAAAGCTCTGGGGCCAACGTCCTGACTTTC
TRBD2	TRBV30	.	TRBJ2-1	CAWTPGLAVYLNNEQFF	TGTGCCTGGACCCCGGGACTAGCGGTTTATCTTAACAATGAGCAGTTCTTC
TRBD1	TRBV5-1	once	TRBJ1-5	CASSVTGVGNQPQHF	TGCGCCAGCAGCGTTACAGGGGTTGGCAATCAGCCCCAGCATTTT
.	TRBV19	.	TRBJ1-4	CASSTAGGEKLFF	TGTGCCAGTAGTACGGCAGGCGGAGAAAAACTGTTTTTT
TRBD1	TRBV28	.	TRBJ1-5	CASSRTGSNQPQHF	TGTGCCAGCAGTCGGACAGGTAGCAATCAGCCCCAGCATTTT
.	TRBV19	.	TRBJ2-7	CASSPGRPGRGPSYEQYF	TGTGCCAGTAGTCCCGGAAGACCCGGCAGGGGCCCCTCCTACGAGCAGTACTTC
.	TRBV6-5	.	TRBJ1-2	CASSYASGLPYGYTF	TGTGCCAGCAGTTACGCTTCAGGCCTTCCCTATGGCTACACCTTC
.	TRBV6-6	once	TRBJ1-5	CASSYSSSNQPQHF	TGTGCCAGCAGTTACTCGAGTAGCAATCAGCCCCAGCATTTT
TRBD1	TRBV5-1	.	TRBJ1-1	CASSGGQGVTEAFF	TGCGCCAGCAGCGGGGGACAGGGAGTAACTGAAGCTTTCTTT
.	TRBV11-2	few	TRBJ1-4	CASSLGRQSGSEKLFF	TGTGCCAGCAGCTTAGGACGACAGTCGGGATCTGAAAAACTGTTTTTT
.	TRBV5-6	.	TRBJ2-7	CASSLVLGLLSYEQYF	TGTGCCAGCAGCTTGGTTTTGGGACTTCTAAGCTACGAGCAGTACTTC
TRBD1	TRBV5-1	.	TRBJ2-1	CASSLGPAGTDTYNEQFF	TGCGCCAGCAGCTTGGGGCCCGCCGGGACAGATACCTACAATGAGCAGTTCTTC
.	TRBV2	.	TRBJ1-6	CASKSSLSYNSPLHF	TGTGCCAGCAAAAGCAGTTTGTCCTATAATTCACCCCTCCACTTT
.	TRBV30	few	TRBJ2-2	CAWSVRTRRGGELFF	TGTGCCTGGAGTGTACGGACCAGGCGGGGCGGGGAGCTGTTTTTT
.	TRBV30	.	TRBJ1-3	CAWSGGGGYTIYF	TGTGCCTGGAGTGGTGGGGGGGGTTACACCATATATTTT
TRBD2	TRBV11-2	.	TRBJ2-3	CASSNHASGNTDTQYF	TGTGCCAGCAGCAACCACGCTAGCGGGAACACAGATACGCAGTATTTT
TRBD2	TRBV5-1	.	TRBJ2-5	CASSLGLAGPKTQYF	TGCGCCAGCAGCTTAGGACTAGCGGGACCTAAGACCCAGTACTTC
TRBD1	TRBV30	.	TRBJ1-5	CAWSPTGSNQPQHF	TGTGCCTGGAGTCCGACAGGGTCCAATCAGCCCCAGCATTTT
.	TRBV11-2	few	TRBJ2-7	CASSLQSGYEQYF	TGTGCCAGCAGCTTACAATCCGGCTACGAGCAGTACTTC
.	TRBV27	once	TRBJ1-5	CASSKLGYNQPQHF	TGTGCCAGCAGTAAGTTAGGGTACAATCAGCCCCAGCATTTT
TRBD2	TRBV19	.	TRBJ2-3	CASGTGTSGPSTDTQYF	TGTGCCAGTGGAACCGGGACTAGCGGACCTAGCACAGATACGCAGTATTTT
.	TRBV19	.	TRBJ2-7	CASSIAGRGTYEQYF	TGTGCCAGTAGTATAGCTGGCAGGGGAACCTACGAGCAGTACTTC
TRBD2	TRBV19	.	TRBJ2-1	CASSIGLAGGRKEQFF	TGTGCCAGTAGTATAGGTCTAGCGGGAGGGCGGAAGGAGCAGTTCTTC